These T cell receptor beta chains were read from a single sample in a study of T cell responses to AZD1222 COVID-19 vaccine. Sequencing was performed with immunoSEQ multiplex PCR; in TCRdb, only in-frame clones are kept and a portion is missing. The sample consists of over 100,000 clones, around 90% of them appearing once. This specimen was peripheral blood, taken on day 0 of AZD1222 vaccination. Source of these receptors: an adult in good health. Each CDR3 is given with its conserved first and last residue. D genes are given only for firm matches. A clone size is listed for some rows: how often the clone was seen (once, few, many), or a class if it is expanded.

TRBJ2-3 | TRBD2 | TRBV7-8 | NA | CASSLGGGGARTQYF | TGTGCCAGCAGCCTCGGGGGCGGGGGGGCCCGCACGCAGTATTTT
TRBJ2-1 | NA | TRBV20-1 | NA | CSAPYYNEQFF | TGCAGTGCTCCATACTACAATGAGCAGTTCTTC
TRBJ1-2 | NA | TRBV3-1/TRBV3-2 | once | CASSRDWNYGYTF | TGTGCCAGCAGTCGAGACTGGAACTATGGCTACACCTTC
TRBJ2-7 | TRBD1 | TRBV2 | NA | CASNLQGAGYEQYF | TGTGCCAGCAACCTTCAGGGGGCCGGGTACGAGCAGTACTTC
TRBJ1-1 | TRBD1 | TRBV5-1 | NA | CASSLPGGTEAFF | TGCGCCAGCAGCTTGCCAGGGGGCACTGAAGCTTTCTTT
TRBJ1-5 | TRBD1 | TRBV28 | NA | CASSPMTGATNQPQHF | TGTGCCAGCAGTCCCATGACAGGGGCGACCAATCAGCCCCAGCATTTT
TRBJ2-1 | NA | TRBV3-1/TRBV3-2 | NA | CASSSVVHEQFF | TGTGCCAGCAGTTCTGTGGTCCATGAGCAGTTCTTC
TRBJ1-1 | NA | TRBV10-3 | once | CAIGQSVMNTEAFF | TGTGCCATAGGACAGTCAGTTATGAACACTGAAGCTTTCTTT
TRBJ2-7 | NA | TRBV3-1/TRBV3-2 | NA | CASSQGERQYF | TGTGCCAGCAGCCAAGGAGAGAGGCAGTACTTC
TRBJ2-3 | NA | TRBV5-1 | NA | CASSFSAREDTQYF | TGCGCCAGCAGCTTTAGTGCCAGGGAAGATACGCAGTATTTT
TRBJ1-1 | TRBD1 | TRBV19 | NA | CASSRQGARAEAFF | TGTGCCAGTAGTCGACAGGGGGCGCGGGCTGAAGCTTTCTTT
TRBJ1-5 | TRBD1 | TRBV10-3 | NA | CAISGGQGDRQPQHF | TGTGCCATCAGTGGAGGACAGGGGGACCGTCAGCCCCAGCATTTT
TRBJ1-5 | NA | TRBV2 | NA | CASSEGRINQPQHF | TGTGCCAGCAGCGAGGGTCGAATAAATCAGCCCCAGCATTTT
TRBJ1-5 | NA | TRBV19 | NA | CASRSPPNSNQPQHF | TGTGCCAGTAGGAGCCCCCCAAATAGCAATCAGCCCCAGCATTTT
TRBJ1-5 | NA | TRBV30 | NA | CAWSVFSSQPQHF | TGTGCCTGGAGTGTATTTTCGTCTCAGCCCCAGCATTTT
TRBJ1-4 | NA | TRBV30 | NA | CAWVIGGGEKLFF | TGTGCCTGGGTGATAGGGGGAGGCGAAAAACTGTTTTTT
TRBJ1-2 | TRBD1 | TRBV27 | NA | CASSVGQGNGYTF | TGTGCCAGCAGCGTGGGACAGGGTAATGGCTACACCTTC
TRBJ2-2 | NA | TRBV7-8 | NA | CASSLEGAGELFF | TGTGCCAGCAGCTTAGAAGGGGCCGGGGAGCTGTTTTTT
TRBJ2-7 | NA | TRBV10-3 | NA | CAIRIQVDSYEQYF | TGTGCCATCAGGATACAGGTCGACTCCTACGAGCAGTACTTC
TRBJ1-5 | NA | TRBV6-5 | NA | CATGGNQPQHF | TGTGCCACCGGCGGCAATCAGCCCCAGCATTTT
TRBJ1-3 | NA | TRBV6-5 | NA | CASRRSSGNTIYF | TGTGCCAGCAGGCGATCCTCTGGAAACACCATATATTTT
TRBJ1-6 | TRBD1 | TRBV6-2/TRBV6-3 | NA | CASSDRTGNNSPLHF | TGTGCCAGCAGTGACCGGACAGGGAATAATTCACCCCTCCACTTT
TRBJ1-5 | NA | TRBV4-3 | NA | CASSQDRGSRVNQPQHF | TGCGCCAGCAGCCAAGATCGAGGGAGTAGGGTCAATCAGCCCCAGCATTTT
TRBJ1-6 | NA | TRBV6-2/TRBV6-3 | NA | CASSREYNSPLHF | TGTGCCAGCAGCAGGGAGTATAATTCACCCCTCCACTTT
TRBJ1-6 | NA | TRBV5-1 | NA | CASSLVEAGASYNSPLHF | TGCGCCAGCAGCTTGGTCGAAGCGGGGGCCTCCTATAATTCACCCCTCCACTTT
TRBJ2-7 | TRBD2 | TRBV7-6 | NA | CASSLDPGLDSYEQYF | TGTGCCAGCAGCCTGGACCCGGGACTAGACTCCTACGAGCAGTACTTC
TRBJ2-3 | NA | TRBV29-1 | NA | CSLVIQGMTGNTQYF | TGCAGCCTCGTGATCCAAGGCATGACTGGGAATACGCAGTATTTT
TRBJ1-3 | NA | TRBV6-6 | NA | CASSYRGSESGNTIYF | TGTGCCAGCAGTTACAGGGGATCTGAGTCTGGAAACACCATATATTTT
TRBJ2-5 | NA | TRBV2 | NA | CASSSQFDRRGETQYF | TGTGCCAGCAGTTCTCAATTCGACAGGAGAGGAGAGACCCAGTACTTC
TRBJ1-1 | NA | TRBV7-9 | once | CASSIAGLTEAFF | TGTGCCAGCAGCATAGCCGGACTGACTGAAGCTTTCTTT
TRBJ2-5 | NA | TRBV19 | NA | CASSGTPAGQETQYF | TGTGCCAGTAGTGGAACCCCAGCAGGGCAAGAGACCCAGTACTTC
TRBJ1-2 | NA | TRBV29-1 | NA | CSATQGGWYGYTF | TGCAGCGCGACTCAGGGTGGCTGGTACGGCTACACCTTC
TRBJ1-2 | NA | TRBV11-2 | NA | CASSLEGGTGPYGYTF | TGTGCCAGCAGCTTAGAGGGGGGAACAGGACCTTATGGCTACACCTTC
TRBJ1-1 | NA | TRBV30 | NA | CAWSVAGHTEAFF | TGTGCCTGGAGTGTAGCAGGGCACACTGAAGCTTTCTTT
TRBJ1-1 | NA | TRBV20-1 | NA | CSASWRGMNTEAFF | TGCAGTGCTAGTTGGAGGGGGATGAACACTGAAGCTTTCTTT
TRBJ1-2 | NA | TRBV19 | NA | CASSIGHGLNYGYTF | TGTGCCAGTAGTATCGGACACGGATTGAACTATGGCTACACCTTC
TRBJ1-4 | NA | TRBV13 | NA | CASSSTGLAEEKLFF | TGTGCCAGCAGCTCTACAGGCCTCGCGGAGGAAAAACTGTTTTTT
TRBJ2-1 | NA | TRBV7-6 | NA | CASSSKNPSGVAYNEQFF | TGTGCCAGCAGCAGCAAAAACCCCAGCGGAGTGGCCTACAATGAGCAGTTCTTC
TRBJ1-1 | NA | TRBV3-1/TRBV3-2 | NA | CASSQAGHGIEAFF | TGTGCCAGCAGCCAAGCAGGACACGGGATAGAAGCTTTCTTT
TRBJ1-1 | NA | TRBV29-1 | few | CSAARANTEAFF | TGCAGCGCTGCCCGGGCCAACACTGAAGCTTTCTTT
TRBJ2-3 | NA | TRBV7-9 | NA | CASSSASYTQYF | TGTGCCAGCAGCTCCGCTAGCTATACGCAGTATTTT
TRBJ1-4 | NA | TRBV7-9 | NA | CASPLPGRTNEKLFF | TGTGCCAGCCCCCTCCCGGGGCGGACGAATGAAAAACTGTTTTTT
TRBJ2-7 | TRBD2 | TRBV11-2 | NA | CASLLAASYEQYF | TGTGCCAGCTTGCTAGCGGCGTCCTACGAGCAGTACTTC
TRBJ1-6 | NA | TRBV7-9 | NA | CASSLGSGRTNSPLHF | TGTGCCAGCAGCTTAGGGTCCGGCAGAACCAATTCACCCCTCCACTTT
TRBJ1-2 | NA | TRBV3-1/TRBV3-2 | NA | CASSQAIRAGYGYTF | TGTGCCAGCAGCCAAGCGATCCGAGCGGGCTATGGCTACACCTTC
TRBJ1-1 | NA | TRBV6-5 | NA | CASSYSDRRAEAFF | TGTGCCAGCAGTTACTCTGACAGGAGGGCTGAAGCTTTCTTT
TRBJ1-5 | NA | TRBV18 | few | CASSPESHRVGLNVNQPQHF | TGTGCCAGCTCGCCCGAGTCGCACAGGGTAGGATTGAACGTTAATCAGCCCCAGCATTTT
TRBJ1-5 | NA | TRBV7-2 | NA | CASSGYRSNQPQHF | TGTGCCAGCAGCGGTTACAGGAGCAATCAGCCCCAGCATTTT
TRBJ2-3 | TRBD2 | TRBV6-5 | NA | CASSRLAGGVGQYF | TGTGCCAGCAGTAGACTAGCGGGGGGCGTGGGGCAGTATTTT
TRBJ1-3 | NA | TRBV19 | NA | CASSIEGEAGNTIYF | TGTGCCAGTAGTATCGAAGGGGAGGCTGGAAACACCATATATTTT
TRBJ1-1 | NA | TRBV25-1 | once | CASSVDTRVGAFF | TGTGCCAGCAGTGTAGACACCAGGGTTGGAGCTTTCTTT